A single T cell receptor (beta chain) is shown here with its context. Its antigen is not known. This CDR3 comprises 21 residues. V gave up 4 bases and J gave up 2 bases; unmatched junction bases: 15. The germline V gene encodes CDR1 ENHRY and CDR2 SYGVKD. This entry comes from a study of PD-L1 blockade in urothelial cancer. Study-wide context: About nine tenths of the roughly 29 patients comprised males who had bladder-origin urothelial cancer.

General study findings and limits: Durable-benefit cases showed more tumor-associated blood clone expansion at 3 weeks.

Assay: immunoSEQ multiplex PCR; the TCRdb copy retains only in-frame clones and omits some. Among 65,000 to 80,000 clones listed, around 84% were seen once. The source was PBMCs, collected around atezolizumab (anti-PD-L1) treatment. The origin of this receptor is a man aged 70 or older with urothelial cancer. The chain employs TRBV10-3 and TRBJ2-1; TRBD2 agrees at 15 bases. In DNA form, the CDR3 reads TGTGCCATCAGTGGAAATCCCGGACTAGCGGGAGGGCCTAGCGCCTACAATGAGCAGTTCTTC. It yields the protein CAISGNPGLAGGPSAYNEQFF.